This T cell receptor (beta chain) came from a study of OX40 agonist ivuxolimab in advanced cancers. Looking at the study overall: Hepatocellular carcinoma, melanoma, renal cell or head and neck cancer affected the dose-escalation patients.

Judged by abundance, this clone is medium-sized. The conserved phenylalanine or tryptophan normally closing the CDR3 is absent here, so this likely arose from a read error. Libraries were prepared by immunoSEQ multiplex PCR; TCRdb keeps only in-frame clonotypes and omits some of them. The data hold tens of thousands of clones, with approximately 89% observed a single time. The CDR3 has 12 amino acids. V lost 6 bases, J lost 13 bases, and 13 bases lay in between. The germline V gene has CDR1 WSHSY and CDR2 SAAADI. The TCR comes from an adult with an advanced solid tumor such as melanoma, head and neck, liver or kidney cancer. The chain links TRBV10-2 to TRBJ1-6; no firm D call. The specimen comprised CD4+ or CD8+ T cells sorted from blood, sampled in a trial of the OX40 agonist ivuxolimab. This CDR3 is CASRDGPGPLHL. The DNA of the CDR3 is TGCGCCAGCAGGGATGGGCCGGGGCCCCTCCACCTT.